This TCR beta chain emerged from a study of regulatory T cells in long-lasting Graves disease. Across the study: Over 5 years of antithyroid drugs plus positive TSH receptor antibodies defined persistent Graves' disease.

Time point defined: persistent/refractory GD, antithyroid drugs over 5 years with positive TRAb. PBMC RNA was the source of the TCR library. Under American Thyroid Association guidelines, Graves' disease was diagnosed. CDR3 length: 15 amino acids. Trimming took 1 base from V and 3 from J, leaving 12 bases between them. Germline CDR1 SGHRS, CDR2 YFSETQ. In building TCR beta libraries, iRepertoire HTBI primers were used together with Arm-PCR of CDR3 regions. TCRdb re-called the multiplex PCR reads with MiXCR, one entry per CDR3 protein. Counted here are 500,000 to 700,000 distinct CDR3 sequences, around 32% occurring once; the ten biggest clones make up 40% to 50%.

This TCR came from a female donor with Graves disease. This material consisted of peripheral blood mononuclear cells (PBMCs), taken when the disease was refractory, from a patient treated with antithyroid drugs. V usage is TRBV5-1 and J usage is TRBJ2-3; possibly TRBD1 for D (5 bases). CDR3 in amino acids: CASSLSQGRTDTQYF. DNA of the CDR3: TGCGCCAGCAGCTTGAGCCAGGGAAGAACAGATACGCAGTATTTT.